This TCR beta chain was found in a study of T cell changes during pregnancy in multiple sclerosis (dated by TCRdb to about 2019). Background for the entire study: In women with multiple sclerosis, the researchers looked at how the T cell repertoire shifted as pregnancy progressed.

Library prep was done by the immunoSEQ multiplex PCR assay. TCRdb carries this immuneACCESS record with in-frame sequences only. Its versions omit some clonotypes, under half of them owing to an unresolved V gene in the studies checked, with the rest unexplained. Present in this sample are about 100,000 clones, 92% of which were seen just once. The top ten constitute less than 2% of the sample. As for this clone: The antigen it binds to is not known. No base quality information exists; no much larger clone differs at one position.

Trimming costs V 7 bases and J 1 base, and their ends lie 10 bases apart. Taken from the germline V gene, the CDR1 and CDR2 loops are SNHLY and FYNNEI. The CDR3 has 14 amino acids, counting the end cysteine and phenylalanine. Here the CDR3 DNA is all that survives: 42 bases in frame from base 1. Here the chain combines TRBV2 and TRBJ2-2, with no reliable assignment of the D segment. This receptor was obtained from a female donor with multiple sclerosis, enrolled in a pregnancy study. The sample was peripheral blood, taken after pregnancy. This receptor carries the CDR3 CASTFQMNTGELFF. The DNA is TGTGCCAGCACGTTCCAGATGAACACCGGGGAGCTGTTTTTT.